This T cell receptor (beta chain) was sequenced for a study of T cell repertoires in cytomegalovirus infection. As for the study in general: Recently identified HLA-C-restricted CMV epitopes and well-studied HLA-B-restricted CMV epitopes were used by the study. Matching HLA type, along with CMV infection, was indicated by public TCR beta signatures. Study results and caveats: Public TCR beta family frequency separated CMV-and-HLA carriers, including in an independent cohort. Predominance within the ex vivo response was attributable to HLA-C-restricted CMV-specific TCR beta clonotypes.

TCRdb re-called the reads with MiXCR, one entry per CDR3 protein. This table holds some 500,000 distinct CDR3 sequences, almost 40% found once. In the case of this clonotype: Its antigen is not identified.

Germline loops: CDR1 KGHSH, CDR2 LQKENI. Between the trimmed V and J ends, which lost 6 bases and 6 bases, there was a span of 11 bases. The CDR3 consists of 13 residues. Sequencing was performed on cultured PBMCs, taken from culture after CMV antigen stimulation. The gene calls are TRBV18 and TRBJ1-4; a possible D gene is TRBD1 (6 bases). The sequence came from a human donor in good health (CMV status not recorded). Some clones in this sample may be carry-over from other donors' samples. In nucleotides, the CDR3 is TGTGCCAGCTCGTCAGGGGAGGATGAAAAACTGTTTTTT. This gives the protein CASSSGEDEKLFF.